Listed below are T cell receptor beta chains from one sample, sequenced in a study of tumor-infiltrating lymphocytes in primary liver carcinoma. One entry per CDR3 protein, called by TCRdb with MiXCR from the multiplex PCR reads. The sample includes approximately 330,000 distinct CDR3 sequences, approximately 64% seen only once; the top ten take about 6.3%. Input material: peripheral blood. The source of these receptors is a middle-aged man with primary liver carcinoma and hepatitis B virus infection. Both conserved end residues are part of each CDR3.

>TRBV11-2|TRBJ1-2
CASGPRQDYGYTF
>TRBV5-6|TRBJ1-1
CASSRRGDSPRAFF
>TRBV5-1|TRBJ1-4
CASSLESQGTNEKLFF
>TRBV6-5|TRBJ2-7
CASSTGQSGQYF
>TRBV5-1|TRBJ1-1
CASSASGQPGMNTEAFF
>TRBV11-2|TRBJ2-1
CASSLDPESSYNEQFF
>TRBV5-5|TRBJ2-7
CANSLEWTPDQGRSYEQYF
>TRBV6-5|TRBJ1-2
CASGWAGSNHGCTF
>TRBV6-2/TRBV6-3|TRBJ1-5
CASSYSTLRQPQHF
>TRBV11-2|TRBJ2-7
CASSEGRGTTYEQYF
>TRBV11-2|TRBJ2-5
CASGHWIRQVGGETQYF
>TRBV28|TRBJ1-1
CASRNQVSPYKTEAFF
>TRBV28|TRBJ2-1
CVSSPQDNDNEQFF
>TRBV5-1|TRBJ2-1
CASSLDNVGPSNEQFF
>TRBV28|TRBJ2-5
CASRPSGGGTRETQYF
>TRBV4-2|TRBJ2-4
CASSHVGLAKNVQYF
>TRBV5-5|TRBJ2-3
CASSFELDTQYF